These 17 T cell receptor beta chains share one sample of origin, sequenced in a study of T-cell memory formation after mild COVID-19. TCRdb reprocessed the 5' RACE reads with MiXCR, giving one entry per CDR3 protein. The sample carries approximately 490,000 distinct CDR3 sequences, roughly 20% recorded once. The sample consisted of PBMCs or a T cell subset sorted from them (not recorded which). These receptors were obtained from an adult woman who had mild COVID-19 (a few samples of this study predate the infection). Cell type and time point are not known.

This clonotype turned up a few times. J is TRBJ2-5 and V is TRBV10-3, with a possible D match to TRBD2 (7 bases). The CDR3 extends over 14 amino acids. The germline CDR1 and CDR2 sequences are ENHRY and SYGVKD. With 4 bases removed from V and 1 base from J, the gap between germline ends came to 10 bases. The CDR3 coding sequence is TGTGCCATCAGTGCGGCGGGGGCCCAAGAGACCCAGTACTTC. Protein sequence: CAISAAGAQETQYF.

This clonotype has just a few counts. The chain carries TRBV2 and TRBJ1-2; a weak D match, TRBD1 (5 bases). Germline-derived CDR1 and CDR2 are SNHLY and FYNNEI. Trimming removed 6 bases at V and 4 bases at J, with 30 bases between. The CDR3 loop spans 19 amino acids. CDR3 coding DNA: TGTGCCAGCAGCGCCCCGAGGGAGTTGGGGGACCTTCACTCCTATGGCTACACCTTC. Translation gives CASSAPRELGDLHSYGYTF.

This clonotype has only a few counts. The V and J genes are TRBV20-1 and TRBJ2-3, with D tentatively TRBD2 (7 bases). V gave up 5 bases and J gave up 2 bases, with 14 bases separating them. Germline CDR1 and CDR2: DFQATT and SNEGSKA (reference sequence). The CDR3 runs to 14 residues. DNA for the CDR3: TGCAGTGCTGGGGGCGGGGGCATCACAGATACGCAGTATTTT. Translated, it gives CSAGGGGITDTQYF.

This clonotype was seen more than once but under ten times. This chain links TRBV24-1 with TRBJ1-5, with 11 bases fitting TRBD1. Germline V lookup: CDR1 KGHDR, CDR2 SFDVKD. The CDR3 consists of 15 residues. V shed 4 bases, J shed 5 bases, and the junction held 3 bases outside the gene matches. The CDR3 region is CATSEWTGGDQPQHF. CDR3 bases: TGTGCCACCAGTGAGTGGACAGGGGGCGATCAGCCCCAGCATTTT.

This clonotype was observed a few times. J is TRBJ2-7 and V is TRBV30; 7 bases fit TRBD1. Germline loops: CDR1 GTSNPN, CDR2 SVGIG (reference sequence). With 0 bases clipped from V and 6 bases from J, the junction kept 8 bases outside the gene matches. The CDR3 is 14 amino acids. CDR3 nucleotides: TGTGCCTGGAGTGTAGGGCAGCCAGGGGGCGAGCAGTACTTC. This gives the protein CAWSVGQPGGEQYF.

This clonotype was recorded a few times. The rearrangement joins TRBV9 to TRBJ1-6, with 8 nucleotides matching TRBD1. Germline V gene data show CDR1 as SGDLS and CDR2 as YYNGEE. This CDR3 spans 15 amino acids. The junction had 5 bases not matched to a gene; V was cut back by 4 bases and J by 5 bases. This CDR3 is CASSRTGSDNSPLHF. The CDR3 nucleotides are TGTGCCAGCAGCCGGACAGGGTCGGATAATTCACCCCTCCACTTT.

This clonotype was counted a few times. The V and J genes are TRBV20-1 and TRBJ2-7; D is unclear. Between the trimmed V and J ends, which lost 0 bases and 2 bases, there was a span of 11 bases. Germline CDR1 is DFQATT and CDR2 is SNEGSKA (reference sequence). The length of the CDR3 is 14 residues. CDR3 amino acids: CSARDFANPYEQYF. The CDR3 DNA reads TGCAGTGCTAGAGATTTCGCTAATCCCTACGAGCAGTACTTC.

This chain links TRBV11-3 with TRBJ2-5; perhaps TRBD2 as D (6 bases). Germline V gene sequence: CDR1 SGHNT, CDR2 YENEEA. Trimming stripped 2 bases from V and 3 bases from J, with 16 bases between. The CDR3 has 16 amino acids. CDR3 in amino acids: CASSLRAGRLEETQYF. The CDR3 nucleotides read TGTGCCAGCAGCTTAAGGGCCGGGAGACTGGAAGAGACCCAGTACTTC.

The chain couples TRBV6-6 to TRBJ1-6; no reliable D call. The V gene lost 6 bases and the J gene lost 0 bases, with 12 bases spanning the gap. In germline, CDR1 is MNHNY, CDR2 SVGAGI (reference sequence). The CDR3 sequence is 16 residues long. In DNA, the CDR3 is TGTGCCAGCAGCCAGACACCCAGCTCCTATAATTCACCCCTCCACTTT. Its translation is CASSQTPSSYNSPLHF.

This clonotype occurred a few times. The chain links TRBV7-9 to TRBJ2-7, with TRBD1 matching over 9 bases. Per the germline V gene, CDR1 is SEHNR and CDR2 is FQNEAQ (reference sequence). V trimming: 0 bases; J trimming: 5 bases; junction bases outside the gene matches: 14. There are 18 residues in the CDR3. The CDR3 nucleotides read TGTGCCAGCAGCTTAGCGACCCTACGGGGACAGGGTCTCAACGAGCAGTACTTC. It yields the protein CASSLATLRGQGLNEQYF. The full variable domain, rest sourced from reference TRBV7-9 and TRBJ2-7, is DTGVSQNPRHKITKRGQNVTFRCDPISEHNRLYWYRQTLGQGPEFLTYFQNEAQLEKSRLLSDRFSAERPKGSFSTLEIQRTEQGDSAMYLCASSLATLRGQGLNEQYFGPGTRLTVT.

CDR3 coding DNA: TGTGCCAGCAGGTCCAGCGGGAGGGCTCTTGAGACCCAGTACTTC. This codes for CASRSSGRALETQYF. The rearrangement uses TRBV6-5 and TRBJ2-5, with TRBD2 matching 10 bases. J lost 5 bases, V lost 6 bases, and 9 bases had no gene match. The CDR3 extends over 15 amino acids. Per germline, CDR1 MNHEY and CDR2 SVGAGI.

This clonotype was seen a few times. The chain joins TRBV3-1 to TRBJ2-1, with D tentatively TRBD2 (5 bases). CDR1 and CDR2 from the germline V gene are LGHDT and YNNKEL (reference sequence). This CDR3 region has 16 residues. With 0 bases removed from V and 3 bases from J, the gap between germline ends came to 12 bases. The CDR3 DNA reads as TGTGCCAGCAGCCAAGAAAGAAAGCGGAGCTACAATGAGCAGTTCTTC. Amino acids: CASSQERKRSYNEQFF.

The chain links TRBV6-5 to TRBJ1-2, with TRBD1 as a possible D gene (5 bases). The germline gives CDR1 MNHEY, CDR2 SVGAGI. This CDR3 is built from 14 residues. Deletions cut 6 bases from V and 1 base from J, with 12 bases between. The CDR3 protein is CASRSTGVNYGYTF. The CDR3 DNA reads TGTGCCAGCAGATCAACAGGAGTTAACTATGGCTACACCTTC.

This clonotype showed up just a few times. This chain connects TRBV7-9 to TRBJ2-2; 10 bases are shared with TRBD2. Germline V gene sequence: CDR1 SEHNR, CDR2 FQNEAQ (reference sequence). The CDR3 totals 17 residues. Trimming removed 5 bases from V and 6 bases from J; junction bases left unmatched: 12. The CDR3 DNA is TGTGCCAGCAGCCCTCCCTCTAGCGGGGGACGGGCCGGGGAGCTGTTTTTT. Protein product: CASSPPSSGGRAGELFF.

This sequence joins TRBV5-1 and TRBJ2-7, with D possibly being TRBD2 (5 bases). The CDR3 loop spans 16 amino acids. Trimming removed 4 bases at V and 5 bases at J, with 22 bases between. Germline-derived CDR1 and CDR2 are SGHRS and YFSETQ. CDR3 loop: CASSDFRTGNWDEQYF. The CDR3 DNA reads as TGCGCCAGCAGCGACTTCAGGACGGGGAATTGGGACGAGCAGTACTTC.

V and J are TRBV5-1 and TRBJ1-6; D unclear. Looked up from germline, CDR1 is SGHRS and CDR2 is YFSETQ. CDR3 size: 16 residues. The V and J ends lost 0 bases and 4 bases respectively, with 11 bases between them. CDR3 amino acids: CASSLDGGYYNSPLHF. In nucleotides, the CDR3 is TGCGCCAGCAGCTTGGACGGAGGATATTATAATTCACCCCTCCACTTT.

This clonotype has a handful of counts. The rearrangement joins TRBV12-3 or TRBV12-4 to TRBJ1-1, with D possibly TRBD1 on 5 matching bases. Trimming removed 5 bases at V and 0 bases at J, with 19 bases between. The CDR3 runs to 17 residues. This CDR3 is CASSRDPPSLMNTEAFF. CDR3 DNA: TGTGCCAGCAGTCGGGACCCACCCTCCCTCATGAACACTGAAGCTTTCTTT.